This entry lists 8 T cell receptor beta chains sequenced from one sample in a study of early T cells in non-severe SARS-CoV-2 infection. One entry per CDR3 protein, called by TCRdb with MiXCR from the 5' RACE reads. This table has tens of thousands of distinct CDR3 sequences, over 9.5% appearing once. What was sequenced was whole blood. The receptors originated from an adult who was a healthcare worker with PCR-confirmed SARS-CoV-2 infection or an uninfected control (not recorded which).

The chain employs TRBV6-5 and TRBJ1-2; TRBD1 aligns across 11 bases. The germline V gene encodes CDR1 MNHEY and CDR2 SVGAGI. V was clipped by 5 bases and J by 5 bases; unmatched bases: 4. This CDR3 contains 14 residues. CDR3 sequence reads: CASSKGQGAYGYTF. In DNA, the CDR3 is TGTGCCAGCAGTAAAGGACAGGGGGCGTATGGCTACACCTTC.

This clonotype has a count of ten or more. The gene calls are TRBV7-2 and TRBJ2-1, with D unresolved. Germline CDR1 reads SGHTA; CDR2 reads FQGNSA. This CDR3 region has 14 residues. The ends were cut back, 7 bases at V and 8 bases at J, with 18 bases in the middle. The CDR3 DNA sequence: TGTGCCAGCATGAAACCGAAGCCACGGGATGAGCAGTTCTTC. Translating it yields CASMKPKPRDEQFF.

This clonotype has ten or more counts. The rearrangement uses TRBV7-2 and TRBJ1-1, with D perhaps matching TRBD1 (5 bases). Trimming left V 5 bases short and J 0 bases short, with 16 bases between. The CDR3 is made up of 16 amino acids. Germline V gene lookup returns CDR1 SGHTA and CDR2 FQGNSA. CDR3: CASSDQTVFMNTEAFF. For the CDR3, the DNA is TGTGCCAGCAGCGACCAGACAGTGTTCATGAACACTGAAGCTTTCTTT.

The chain uses TRBV19 and TRBJ2-3; the match to TRBD2 covers 12 bases. Germline CDR1 is LNHDA and CDR2 is SQIVND (reference sequence). CDR3 length: 14 residues. After removal of 6 bases from V and 6 bases from J, the junction contained 4 bases not matched to a gene. The CDR3 bases are TGTGCCAGTAGCAGGACTAGCGGGATCGATACGCAGTATTTT. Translated: CASSRTSGIDTQYF.

At least ten counts were recorded for this clonotype. The chain employs TRBV18 and TRBJ1-1; no clear D gene. Germline V lookup: CDR1 KGHSH, CDR2 LQKENI. The CDR3 spans 14 residues. Deletions cut 3 bases from V and 1 base from J, with 9 bases between. In DNA, the CDR3 is TGTGCCAGCTCACCTTCGGTGTCGAACACTGAAGCTTTCTTT. Its protein is CASSPSVSNTEAFF.

The gene calls are TRBV18 and TRBJ1-2; TRBD1 matches at 9 bases. J was trimmed by 7 bases and V by 0 bases; bases with no gene match: 6. The CDR3 is 15 amino acids. Germline V CDR1 and CDR2: KGHSH, LQKENI. The CDR3: CASSPPGQGLFGYTF. The CDR3 DNA sequence: TGTGCCAGCTCACCACCGGGACAGGGTCTGTTTGGCTACACCTTC. The whole variable domain, remainder taken from reference TRBV18 and TRBJ1-2, is NAGVMQNPRHLVRRRGQEARLRCSPMKGHSHVYWYRQLPEEGLKFMVYLQKENIIDESGMPKERFSAEFPKEGPSILRIQQVVRGDSAAYFCASSPPGQGLFGYTFGSGTRLTVV.

In this sample, this clonotype turned up many times. The chain couples TRBV5-1 to TRBJ2-3; 11 nucleotides match TRBD2. CDR1 and CDR2 from the germline V gene are SGHRS and YFSETQ. The CDR3 totals 17 residues. V dropped 0 bases and J dropped 4; count of bases not matched to a gene: 7. CDR3 sequence reads: CASSLGASGGPSDTQYF. CDR3 in DNA: TGCGCCAGCAGCTTGGGTGCTAGCGGGGGGCCTTCAGATACGCAGTATTTT.

This clonotype was picked up many times. The chain links TRBV20-1 to TRBJ2-1; TRBD2 agrees at 12 bases. This CDR3 is built from 16 residues. Germline CDR1 is DFQATT and CDR2 is SNEGSKA (reference sequence). Germline trimming cut 4 bases from V and 1 base from J; bases unmatched to any gene: 5. The DNA of the CDR3 is TGCAGTGCTAAACTCACTAGCGGGAGGTCCTACAATGAGCAGTTCTTC. Its translation: CSAKLTSGRSYNEQFF.